This is a list of T cell receptor beta chains from one sample in a study of shared T cell receptors in the human thymus. Profiled with immunoSEQ multiplex PCR; TCRdb holds only in-frame clones, not every one. The sample records about 540,000 clones, approximately 78% being singletons. The sample also formed part of further work on human thymus T cells.

Sequences were obtained from thymocytes. These receptors were collected from a boy younger than two with a congenital heart defect. CDR3s include the opening cysteine and the closing phenylalanine or tryptophan. The order of the fields is J gene, D gene, clone size, V gene, CDR3 protein, CDR3 DNA. The D gene is left open where the match is weak. Only part of the rows carry a size: once, few, many, or a class if the clone is expanded.

j_call: TRBJ1-2; d_call: .; clone_size: .; v_call: TRBV4-2; cdr3_aa: CASSGRNYGYTF; cdr3_nt: TGTGCCAGCAGCGGGCGTAACTATGGCTACACCTTC
j_call: TRBJ2-6; d_call: .; clone_size: .; v_call: TRBV4-1; cdr3_aa: CASSQDGPGIGPNVLTF; cdr3_nt: TGCGCCAGCAGCCAGGATGGTCCGGGGATCGGACCCAACGTCCTGACTTTC
j_call: TRBJ1-5; d_call: TRBD1; clone_size: .; v_call: TRBV10-2; cdr3_aa: CASSDRDRGQPQHF; cdr3_nt: TGCGCCAGCAGTGACCGGGACAGGGGTCAGCCCCAGCATTTT
j_call: TRBJ2-1; d_call: .; clone_size: once; v_call: TRBV7-9; cdr3_aa: CASSPTERQQTPYNEQFF; cdr3_nt: TGTGCCAGCAGCCCTACCGAGCGCCAGCAGACGCCCTACAATGAGCAGTTCTTC
j_call: TRBJ2-1; d_call: TRBD2; clone_size: .; v_call: TRBV29-1; cdr3_aa: CSVEAVASGPGEQFF; cdr3_nt: TGCAGCGTTGAAGCGGTGGCTAGCGGGCCAGGGGAGCAGTTCTTC
j_call: TRBJ2-3; d_call: .; clone_size: .; v_call: TRBV27; cdr3_aa: CASSLSTRSTDTQYF; cdr3_nt: TGTGCCAGCAGTTTGTCTACTAGAAGCACAGATACGCAGTATTTT
j_call: TRBJ1-5; d_call: .; clone_size: .; v_call: TRBV20-1; cdr3_aa: CSAKLQQPQHF; cdr3_nt: TGCAGTGCTAAATTACAGCAGCCCCAGCATTTT
j_call: TRBJ2-5; d_call: TRBD2; clone_size: .; v_call: TRBV28; cdr3_aa: CASSFWLAGVGETQYF; cdr3_nt: TGTGCCAGCAGTTTCTGGCTAGCGGGAGTGGGGGAGACCCAGTACTTC
j_call: TRBJ2-7; d_call: TRBD1; clone_size: .; v_call: TRBV27; cdr3_aa: CASSRRRDRIYEQYF; cdr3_nt: TGTGCCAGCAGTCGACGCCGGGACAGGATATACGAGCAGTACTTC
j_call: TRBJ1-5; d_call: .; clone_size: .; v_call: TRBV7-2; cdr3_aa: CASSRRGDLCNQPQHF; cdr3_nt: TGTGCCAGCAGCCGGCGGGGTGACCTATGCAATCAGCCCCAGCATTTT
j_call: TRBJ2-2; d_call: TRBD1; clone_size: .; v_call: TRBV4-2; cdr3_aa: CASSRAAETGKTGELFF; cdr3_nt: TGTGCCAGCAGCCGGGCGGCAGAGACAGGGAAGACCGGGGAGCTGTTTTTT
j_call: TRBJ2-1; d_call: TRBD2; clone_size: .; v_call: TRBV4-2; cdr3_aa: CASSQDIGTSGRDNEQFF; cdr3_nt: TGTGCCAGCAGCCAAGATATCGGCACTAGCGGGAGAGACAATGAGCAGTTCTTC
j_call: TRBJ2-7; d_call: TRBD2; clone_size: .; v_call: TRBV10-1; cdr3_aa: CASSSGLAGGPRDEQYF; cdr3_nt: TGCGCCAGCAGTAGCGGGCTAGCGGGAGGGCCTCGGGACGAGCAGTACTTC
j_call: TRBJ2-2; d_call: TRBD2; clone_size: .; v_call: TRBV5-1; cdr3_aa: CASSVHPGLAGVVTGELFF; cdr3_nt: TGCGCCAGCAGCGTTCATCCGGGACTAGCGGGAGTAGTAACCGGGGAGCTGTTTTTT
j_call: TRBJ1-4; d_call: TRBD1; clone_size: .; v_call: TRBV7-8; cdr3_aa: CASSPGTVNEKLFF; cdr3_nt: TGTGCCAGCAGCCCCGGGACAGTTAATGAAAAACTGTTTTTT
j_call: TRBJ1-1; d_call: TRBD1; clone_size: .; v_call: TRBV6-6; cdr3_aa: CASSYRAGGATEAFF; cdr3_nt: TGTGCCAGCAGTTACCGGGCAGGGGGCGCGACTGAAGCTTTCTTT
j_call: TRBJ2-7; d_call: TRBD2; clone_size: .; v_call: TRBV7-9; cdr3_aa: CASSWTSWDEQYF; cdr3_nt: TGTGCCAGCAGCTGGACTAGTTGGGACGAGCAGTACTTC
j_call: TRBJ1-3; d_call: .; clone_size: once; v_call: TRBV25-1; cdr3_aa: CASSDPERTGRNTIYF; cdr3_nt: TGTGCCAGCAGTGACCCAGAGAGAACAGGGAGAAACACCATATATTTT
j_call: TRBJ1-3; d_call: TRBD1; clone_size: .; v_call: TRBV5-1; cdr3_aa: CASSLVPGGSGNTIYF; cdr3_nt: TGCGCCAGCAGCTTGGTTCCAGGGGGCTCTGGAAACACCATATATTTT
j_call: TRBJ2-1; d_call: TRBD2; clone_size: few; v_call: TRBV5-4; cdr3_aa: CASSLGGSSYNEQFF; cdr3_nt: TGTGCCAGCAGCTTGGGCGGGAGTTCCTACAATGAGCAGTTCTTC
j_call: TRBJ1-5; d_call: .; clone_size: .; v_call: TRBV19; cdr3_aa: CASRVRNQPQHF; cdr3_nt: TGTGCCAGTAGAGTCCGGAATCAGCCCCAGCATTTT
j_call: TRBJ1-1; d_call: TRBD1; clone_size: few; v_call: TRBV4-3; cdr3_aa: CASSQDWGRGSPHTEAFF; cdr3_nt: TGCGCCAGCAGCCAAGATTGGGGCAGGGGGTCCCCCCACACTGAAGCTTTCTTT
j_call: TRBJ1-1; d_call: TRBD1; clone_size: .; v_call: TRBV30; cdr3_aa: CAWRDRGLVKAEAFF; cdr3_nt: TGTGCCTGGAGGGACAGGGGGCTAGTTAAAGCTGAAGCTTTCTTT
j_call: TRBJ1-2; d_call: .; clone_size: .; v_call: TRBV30; cdr3_aa: CAWSTPHDLTARYGYTF; cdr3_nt: TGTGCCTGGAGTACCCCTCACGACCTCACAGCCCGCTATGGCTACACCTTC
j_call: TRBJ2-1; d_call: .; clone_size: .; v_call: TRBV7-2; cdr3_aa: CASSSSSGVPYNEQFF; cdr3_nt: TGTGCCAGCAGCTCATCCTCAGGGGTCCCCTACAATGAGCAGTTCTTC
j_call: TRBJ1-1; d_call: .; clone_size: .; v_call: TRBV9; cdr3_aa: CASSPAGERAFF; cdr3_nt: TGTGCCAGCAGCCCCGCGGGGGAACGAGCTTTCTTT
j_call: TRBJ2-3; d_call: .; clone_size: .; v_call: TRBV9; cdr3_aa: CASSVGVGGPDTQYF; cdr3_nt: TGTGCCAGCAGCGTAGGGGTAGGAGGTCCAGATACGCAGTATTTT
j_call: TRBJ2-7; d_call: .; clone_size: .; v_call: TRBV6-5; cdr3_aa: CASSYSWAPSLGEQYF; cdr3_nt: TGTGCCAGCAGTTACTCTTGGGCCCCCTCCCTGGGCGAGCAGTACTTC
j_call: TRBJ2-1; d_call: TRBD2; clone_size: .; v_call: TRBV6-5; cdr3_aa: CASSYVAGGPYNEQFF; cdr3_nt: TGTGCCAGCAGTTACGTGGCGGGAGGGCCATACAATGAGCAGTTCTTC
j_call: TRBJ2-3; d_call: .; clone_size: .; v_call: TRBV7-2; cdr3_aa: CASSSSGTPDTQYF; cdr3_nt: TGTGCCAGCAGCTCGAGTGGGACACCAGATACGCAGTATTTT
j_call: TRBJ2-2; d_call: .; clone_size: .; v_call: TRBV30; cdr3_aa: CAWKDGEAGELFF; cdr3_nt: TGTGCCTGGAAGGATGGGGAGGCAGGGGAGCTGTTTTTT
j_call: TRBJ2-7; d_call: .; clone_size: .; v_call: TRBV5-6; cdr3_aa: CASSFHLGVEF; cdr3_nt: TGTGCCAGCAGCTTTCACCTCGGGGTAGAGTTC
j_call: TRBJ1-3; d_call: TRBD1; clone_size: .; v_call: TRBV18; cdr3_aa: CASSPPGQGLGSGNTIYF; cdr3_nt: TGTGCCAGCTCGCCTCCGGGACAGGGTCTCGGCTCTGGAAACACCATATATTTT
j_call: TRBJ2-1; d_call: TRBD1; clone_size: .; v_call: TRBV7-3; cdr3_aa: CASNTGGINNEQFF; cdr3_nt: TGTGCCAGTAATACAGGGGGAATAAACAATGAGCAGTTCTTC
j_call: TRBJ1-5; d_call: .; clone_size: .; v_call: TRBV27; cdr3_aa: CASSLGFSRGGNQPQHF; cdr3_nt: TGTGCCAGCAGTCTTGGGTTTAGCAGGGGTGGCAATCAGCCCCAGCATTTT
j_call: TRBJ2-2; d_call: TRBD1; clone_size: .; v_call: TRBV7-9; cdr3_aa: CASSWSGQGDTGELFF; cdr3_nt: TGTGCCAGCAGTTGGAGTGGACAGGGGGACACCGGGGAGCTGTTTTTT
j_call: TRBJ2-5; d_call: TRBD2; clone_size: .; v_call: TRBV11-2; cdr3_aa: CASSLRTSGRRETQYF; cdr3_nt: TGTGCCAGCAGCTTAAGGACTAGCGGACGGCGAGAGACCCAGTACTTC
j_call: TRBJ2-3; d_call: TRBD1; clone_size: .; v_call: TRBV19; cdr3_aa: CASSITGGSTDTQYF; cdr3_nt: TGTGCCAGTAGTATTACAGGGGGGAGCACAGATACGCAGTATTTT
j_call: TRBJ1-1; d_call: .; clone_size: .; v_call: TRBV2; cdr3_aa: CASRNTEAFF; cdr3_nt: TGTGCCAGCAGGAACACAGAAGCTTTCTTT
j_call: TRBJ2-2; d_call: TRBD2; clone_size: .; v_call: TRBV15; cdr3_aa: CATAPLADTGELFF; cdr3_nt: TGTGCCACCGCTCCCCTAGCGGACACCGGGGAGCTGTTTTTT
j_call: TRBJ2-1; d_call: .; clone_size: .; v_call: TRBV7-9; cdr3_aa: CASSLTRTGFPPHEQFF; cdr3_nt: TGTGCCAGCAGTTTGACTCGAACAGGGTTTCCTCCCCATGAGCAGTTCTTC
j_call: TRBJ2-1; d_call: TRBD1; clone_size: .; v_call: TRBV7-2; cdr3_aa: CATSKGANVIGDNEQFF; cdr3_nt: TGTGCCACCTCGAAGGGGGCAAACGTGATAGGGGACAATGAGCAGTTCTTC
j_call: TRBJ2-7; d_call: TRBD1; clone_size: .; v_call: TRBV7-9; cdr3_aa: CASSVRDRGNEQYF; cdr3_nt: TGTGCCAGCAGCGTCCGGGACAGGGGTAACGAGCAGTACTTC
j_call: TRBJ2-1; d_call: TRBD1; clone_size: .; v_call: TRBV5-1; cdr3_aa: CASSFLGTGGWRSSYNEQFF; cdr3_nt: TGCGCCAGCAGCTTTTTGGGGACAGGGGGGTGGCGGAGCTCCTACAATGAGCAGTTCTTC
j_call: TRBJ2-7; d_call: .; clone_size: few; v_call: TRBV10-3; cdr3_aa: CAISESKRLWIHEQYF; cdr3_nt: TGTGCCATCAGTGAGTCGAAGAGGCTCTGGATACACGAGCAGTACTTC
j_call: TRBJ2-3; d_call: .; clone_size: .; v_call: TRBV14; cdr3_aa: CATQGAPATDTQYF; cdr3_nt: TGTGCCACCCAAGGAGCGCCTGCCACAGATACGCAGTATTTT
j_call: TRBJ2-2; d_call: TRBD2; clone_size: .; v_call: TRBV11-2; cdr3_aa: CASSREGLSGTGELFF; cdr3_nt: TGTGCCAGCAGCCGGGAGGGCCTATCTGGGACCGGGGAGCTGTTTTTT
j_call: TRBJ2-7; d_call: .; clone_size: .; v_call: TRBV11-3; cdr3_aa: CASSLDQQAAYEQYF; cdr3_nt: TGTGCCAGCAGCTTAGATCAGCAGGCAGCCTACGAGCAGTACTTC
j_call: TRBJ1-2; d_call: .; clone_size: .; v_call: TRBV19; cdr3_aa: CASSILDSNYGYTF; cdr3_nt: TGTGCCAGTAGTATCCTGGACAGCAACTATGGCTACACCTTC
j_call: TRBJ2-1; d_call: TRBD2; clone_size: .; v_call: TRBV5-6; cdr3_aa: CASSLKPAGDYNEQFF; cdr3_nt: TGTGCCAGCAGCTTGAAGCCCGCGGGAGACTACAATGAGCAGTTCTTC
j_call: TRBJ2-1; d_call: TRBD2; clone_size: .; v_call: TRBV23-1; cdr3_aa: CASSQRASGRAYNEQFF; cdr3_nt: TGCGCCAGCAGTCAACGAGCAAGCGGGAGAGCGTACAATGAGCAGTTCTTC
j_call: TRBJ1-2; d_call: TRBD1; clone_size: .; v_call: TRBV5-1; cdr3_aa: CASSPGQGDGYTF; cdr3_nt: TGCGCCAGCAGCCCCGGACAGGGGGATGGCTACACCTTC
j_call: TRBJ1-1; d_call: .; clone_size: few; v_call: TRBV29-1; cdr3_aa: CSVEVKSLAAWTEAFF; cdr3_nt: TGCAGCGTTGAAGTTAAGTCCTTGGCGGCGTGGACTGAAGCTTTCTTT
j_call: TRBJ2-7; d_call: .; clone_size: .; v_call: TRBV15; cdr3_aa: CATSRSAGSHEQYF; cdr3_nt: TGTGCCACCAGCAGATCAGCGGGTAGCCACGAGCAGTACTTC
j_call: TRBJ2-7; d_call: TRBD2; clone_size: .; v_call: TRBV4-3; cdr3_aa: CASSQAVTTGLAEEQYF; cdr3_nt: TGCGCCAGCAGCCAAGCGGTTACTACGGGACTAGCGGAAGAGCAGTACTTC
j_call: TRBJ2-7; d_call: TRBD2; clone_size: .; v_call: TRBV11-2; cdr3_aa: CASSLDPVASGVTYEQYF; cdr3_nt: TGTGCCAGCAGCTTAGATCCCGTGGCTAGCGGGGTTACCTACGAGCAGTACTTC